Sequencing of this T cell receptor beta chain was carried out in a study of OX40 agonist ivuxolimab in advanced cancers. The protocol was immunoSEQ multiplex PCR, while the TCRdb copy is restricted to in-frame clones and leaves out a portion. The sample lists approximately 44,000 clones, approximately 80% occurring once. The germline CDR1 and CDR2 sequences are SGHTA and FQGNSA. This CDR3 is 15 amino acids long. Trimming cost V 0 bases and J 6 bases, with 12 bases left between them. The chain recombines TRBV7-2 with TRBJ2-1; D not certain. Sequences were derived from CD4+ or CD8+ T cells sorted from blood, sampled in a trial of the OX40 agonist ivuxolimab. The source is an adult with an advanced solid tumor such as melanoma, head and neck, liver or kidney cancer. CDR3 coding DNA: TGTGCCAGCAGCTTAGCCAGCAATTATGCCAATGAGCAGTTCTTC. This encodes CASSLASNYANEQFF.